Below, one TCR beta chain is given with its context. Germline CDR1 and CDR2: MNHEY and SVGAGI. V was clipped by 5 bases and J by 5 bases, with 12 bases between them. The CDR3 has 13 residues. Authors' methods: Amplifying reference gene primers gave estimates of nucleated cell counts. Some clones are missing from TCRdb's copy, which holds only in-frame ones; the method was immunoSEQ multiplex PCR. V and J calls and clone size follow that table, whereas D and trimming were derived from the DNA. The data contain about 330,000 clones, more than 70% of them seen just once; the ten biggest clones take up 5.3%. This sample is drawn from a study of blood T cell repertoires in COVID-19.

The V gene is TRBV6-5, the J gene TRBJ1-1, with no clear D. This receptor was obtained from a young woman who had recovered from COVID-19. Sequenced sample: PBMCs or T cells enriched from blood (not recorded which). The CDR3 nucleotides read TGTGCCAGCAGTCCAATACCGAGGACTGAAGCTTTCTTT. It translates to CASSPIPRTEAFF.